This TCR beta chain was observed in a study of T-cell memory formation after mild COVID-19. Turning to the study itself: Among the donors, TCR clusters were largely specific to each donor.

Researchers used 5'RACE with constant-segment primers to make TCR alpha and TCR beta cDNA libraries that carry sample barcodes and UMIs. TCRdb passed the 5' RACE reads through MiXCR, listing each CDR3 protein once. In the table there are 55,000 to 75,000 distinct CDR3 sequences, 28% of which are singletons. Regarding the study as a whole: Memory cells collected pre-infection included some clones that later responded, suggesting cross-reactive memory joined. Day 15 to 85 contracting clones showed balanced CD4/CD8; day 15 to 37 expanders favored CD4+.

With regard to this clonotype: Its cognate antigen is unknown.

The CDR3 consists of 16 residues. Trimming removed 5 bases from V and 2 bases from J; junction bases left unmatched: 9. Sequencing used PBMCs or a T cell subset sorted from them (not recorded which). V is TRBV12-3 or TRBV12-4 and J is TRBJ2-3; the match to TRBD2 covers 8 bases. The TCR was taken from a man between 18 and 29 years old who had mild COVID-19 (a few samples of this study predate the infection). Cell type and time point are not known. The DNA for the CDR3 is TGTGCCAGCAGTCCGGCGAGACTAGCGAACACAGATACGCAGTATTTT. This encodes CASSPARLANTDTQYF.